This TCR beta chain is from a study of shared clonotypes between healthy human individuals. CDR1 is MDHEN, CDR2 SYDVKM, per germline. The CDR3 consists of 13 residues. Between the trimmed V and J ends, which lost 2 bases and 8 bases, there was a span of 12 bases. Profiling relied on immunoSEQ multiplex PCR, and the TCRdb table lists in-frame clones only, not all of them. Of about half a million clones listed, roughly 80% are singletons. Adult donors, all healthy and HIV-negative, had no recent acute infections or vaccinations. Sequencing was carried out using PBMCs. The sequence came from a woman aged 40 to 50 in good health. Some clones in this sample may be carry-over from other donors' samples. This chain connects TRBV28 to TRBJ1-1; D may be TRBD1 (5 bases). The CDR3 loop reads CASSLIAGLEAFF. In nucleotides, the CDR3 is TGTGCCAGCAGTTTAATCGCAGGGTTGGAAGCTTTCTTT.